Reported below is one T cell receptor beta chain. Its specificity is unknown. A sample-barcoded 5' primer and a J-beta primer mix were used in a second PCR of about 7 to 12 cycles. The yield of each sample was at least 2.5 million CDR3-containing paired-end reads. TCRdb independently ran MiXCR on the 5' RACE reads; one entry per CDR3 protein. The sample includes 730,000 or so distinct CDR3 sequences, approximately 39% seen only once; the top ten take less than 25%. Each sample provided at least 6 micrograms of extracted total RNA. The sample comes from a study of blood T cells in healthy people across ages. Whole-study results and caveats: Age advanced and TCR beta diversity per million T cells fell, roughly linearly. It was the long-lived donors that had more naive CD4+ cells and higher diversity than aged donors.

Germline assignment: CDR1 DFQATT and CDR2 SNEGSKA (reference sequence). The CDR3 runs to 14 residues. The junction had 9 bases not matched to a gene; V was cut back by 3 bases and J by 4 bases. This rearrangement joins TRBV20-1 to TRBJ2-7; 7 positions match TRBD2. The sequenced sample consisted of blood. This clonotype was obtained from a woman aged 60 to 75 in good health. CDR3 coding DNA: TGCAGTGCTAGGGGAAGCCTAGCGGTATACGAGCAGTACTTC. This translates into CSARGSLAVYEQYF.